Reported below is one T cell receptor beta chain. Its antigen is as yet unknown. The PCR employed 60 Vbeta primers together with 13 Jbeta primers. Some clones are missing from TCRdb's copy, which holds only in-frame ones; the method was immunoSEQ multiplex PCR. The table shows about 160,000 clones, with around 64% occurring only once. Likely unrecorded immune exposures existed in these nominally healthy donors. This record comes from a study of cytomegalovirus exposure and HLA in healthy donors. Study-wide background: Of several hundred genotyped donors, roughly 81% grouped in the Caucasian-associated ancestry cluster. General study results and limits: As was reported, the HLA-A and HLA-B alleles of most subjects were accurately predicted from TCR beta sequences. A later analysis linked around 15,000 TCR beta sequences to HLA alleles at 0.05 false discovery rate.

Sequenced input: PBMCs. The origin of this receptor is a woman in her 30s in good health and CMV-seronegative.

The CDR3 here is CASSLRLAGDNEQFF. CDR3 DNA: TGCGCCAGCAGCTTGCGACTAGCGGGGGACAATGAGCAGTTCTTC. V usage is TRBV5-1 and J usage is TRBJ2-1, with TRBD2 matching 12 bases. CDR3 size: 15 residues. Germline V CDR1 and CDR2: SGHRS, YFSETQ. The trim removed 1 base at V and 5 bases at J, leaving 1 base unmatched.